Below, 9 T cell receptor beta chains from the same sample are listed, as sequenced in a study of shared clonotypes between healthy human individuals. This table comes from immunoSEQ multiplex PCR, and its TCRdb copy is limited to in-frame clones, with some not included. Counted here are some 1.5 million clones, 95% to 97% occurring once; the ten biggest clones make up roughly 1.2%. The source material was naive CD4+ T cells sorted from blood. Regarding subset: CD45RA+ positively selected. These receptors were taken from a man aged 30 to 45 in good health.

The V gene is TRBV29-1, the J gene TRBJ2-1, with a weak D call TRBD2 (6 bases). V dropped 7 bases and J dropped 9 bases, with 19 bases sitting between them. The CDR3 has 13 residues. Per the germline V gene, CDR1 is SQVTM and CDR2 is ANQGSEA. CDR3 DNA sequence: TGCAGCGGGACGGGGGTACTAGCCGGTGAGCAGTTCTTC. It translates to CSGTGVLAGEQFF.

The chain is built from TRBV18 and TRBJ1-4; 7 nucleotides align to TRBD1. V lost 3 bases to trimming and J lost 7 bases; unmatched junction nucleotides: 8. The CDR3 is 15 amino acids. Germline CDR1 and CDR2: KGHSH and LQKENI. The CDR3 DNA follows: TGTGCCAGCTCACCTGGCCCGGGACAGAGTGAAAAACTGTTTTTT. The encoded protein is CASSPGPGQSEKLFF.

This chain joins TRBV7-9 and TRBJ1-2, with TRBD1 matching 8 bases. This CDR3 is 15 amino acids long. Germline trimming cut 11 bases from V and 4 bases from J; bases unmatched to any gene: 15. Germline lookup yields CDR1 SEHNR and CDR2 FQNEAQ (reference sequence). CDR3 residues: CASDRGTSAPYGYTF. As DNA, the CDR3 is TGTGCCTCTGACAGGGGCACTTCCGCCCCCTATGGCTACACCTTC.

This clone was found once. This chain connects TRBV6-1 to TRBJ2-2; TRBD1 is a possible D gene (6 bases). The CDR3 has 15 residues. From germline, CDR1 is MNHNS and CDR2 SASEGT. The V and J ends lost 2 bases and 4 bases respectively, with 11 bases between them. The CDR3, as DNA: TGTGCCAGCAGTGAAATCCAGGGGACCACCGGGGAGCTGTTTTTT. This encodes CASSEIQGTTGELFF.

The CDR3 spells CASSPLGDAATNEKLFF. The CDR3 region has the DNA TGTGCCAGCTCACCACTCGGGGACGCCGCAACTAATGAAAAACTGTTTTTT. The chain has TRBV18 and TRBJ1-4; perhaps TRBD1 as D (5 bases). Germline V lookup: CDR1 KGHSH, CDR2 LQKENI. This CDR3 is built from 17 residues. Trimming removed 1 base from V and 0 bases from J, with 12 bases in between. The variable domain in full, with the rest retrieved from reference TRBV18 and TRBJ1-4, is NAGVMQNPRHLVRRRGQEARLRCSPMKGHSHVYWYRQLPEEGLKFMVYLQKENIIDESGMPKERFSAEFPKEGPSILRIQQVVRGDSAAYFCASSPLGDAATNEKLFFGSGTQLSVL.

This clone showed up just once. The germline gene is not matched at one end of the junction; a read error may be the cause. The sample has other DNA sequences that encode this CDR3 too. The chain couples TRBV15 to TRBJ2-7, with 7 bases fitting TRBD1. The V gene's germline CDR1 is LNHNV and CDR2 YYDKDF (reference sequence). CDR3 length: 15 residues. The CDR3 spells CATSRGPQGKYEQYF. CDR3 sequence (DNA): TGTGCCACCAGTAGAGGTCCACAGGGGAAGTACGAGCAGTACTTC.

The V call is TRBV19, the J call TRBJ1-1; no definite D call. Between the trimmed V and J ends, which lost 7 bases and 3 bases, there was a span of 24 bases. The CDR3 is 17 residues long. Germline-derived CDR1 and CDR2 are LNHDA and SQIVND (reference sequence). Written as DNA, the CDR3 is TGTGCCAGTATTCGTTCAGCGCGGACCGTACTTGACACTGAAGCTTTCTTT. It specifies CASIRSARTVLDTEAFF.

The chain joins TRBV4-1 to TRBJ2-3, with D perhaps TRBD2 (6 bases). CDR1 is MGHRA and CDR2 is YSYEKL in the germline V gene. Trimming removed 5 bases from V and 2 bases from J, with 17 bases in between. The CDR3 is 16 amino acids. The CDR3 sequence is CASSATGTLYTDTQYF. The CDR3 region has the DNA TGCGCCAGCAGCGCGACCGGGACTCTATACACAGATACGCAGTATTTT.

The chain recombines TRBV11-3 with TRBJ2-1; D might be TRBD2 (6 bases). CDR3 length: 16 residues. The V gene lost 5 bases and the J gene lost 4 bases, with 18 bases spanning the gap. Germline-derived CDR1 and CDR2 are SGHNT and YENEEA. The CDR3 region has the DNA TGTGCCAGCAGCCAGGGCGGGACTGGTGATTACAATGAGCAGTTCTTC. It is translated as CASSQGGTGDYNEQFF.